The T cell receptor beta chain under discussion was sequenced for a study of T cells after yellow fever vaccination. Study-level results: A faster peak, day 5 versus 15, was reached by the weaker secondary response.

This clonotype was seen many times. Its target is unknown. MiXCR, run by TCRdb on the 5' RACE reads, gives a single entry per CDR3 protein. The sample carries 340,000 or so distinct CDR3 sequences, around an eighth recorded once. The germline CDR1 and CDR2 sequences are SGHTA and FQGNSA. The CDR3 covers 16 residues. V gave up 1 base and J gave up 5 bases; unmatched junction bases: 8. Sequenced material: CD4+ T cells sorted from PBMCs, taken 15 days after the yellow fever booster vaccination. This chain joins TRBV7-2 and TRBJ2-3; 8 bases are a match to TRBD2. The TCR comes from a man aged 18 to 29 who received the YFV17D yellow fever vaccine. The CDR3 protein is CASSLEFRGGGDTQYF. The CDR3 nucleotides are TGTGCCAGCAGCTTAGAGTTCCGGGGGGGTGGAGATACGCAGTATTTT.